This TCR beta chain was observed in a study of OX40 agonist ivuxolimab in advanced cancers. Study-wide context: The mean age was approximately 60 years, ranging from roughly 23 to 79, with about four fifths of participants male.

Study conclusions and caveats: The antigen specificity of the peripheral T cells (those that were expanded) was not determined.

Profiling relied on immunoSEQ multiplex PCR, and the TCRdb table lists in-frame clones only, not all of them. The table lists over 30,000 clones, about four fifths of them singletons, with less than 2% in the top ten. Baseline, cycle 4 day 1, and cycle 7 day 1 were the blood sampling points. Trimming shortened V by 6 bases and J by 11 bases, and 13 bases separated the two germline ends. The CDR3 spans 11 residues. In germline, CDR1 is MNHEY, CDR2 SMNVEV (reference sequence). On this clone itself: Its antigen is currently unknown.

Source: CD4+ or CD8+ T cells sorted from blood, taken in a trial of the OX40 agonist ivuxolimab. The chain employs TRBV27 and TRBJ1-1, with a possible D match to TRBD1 (5 bases). The clonotype comes from an adult with an advanced solid tumor such as melanoma, head and neck, liver or kidney cancer. CDR3 bases: TGTGCCAGCAGGACCGGGGCATTCGCTTTCTTT. Residues: CASRTGAFAFF.